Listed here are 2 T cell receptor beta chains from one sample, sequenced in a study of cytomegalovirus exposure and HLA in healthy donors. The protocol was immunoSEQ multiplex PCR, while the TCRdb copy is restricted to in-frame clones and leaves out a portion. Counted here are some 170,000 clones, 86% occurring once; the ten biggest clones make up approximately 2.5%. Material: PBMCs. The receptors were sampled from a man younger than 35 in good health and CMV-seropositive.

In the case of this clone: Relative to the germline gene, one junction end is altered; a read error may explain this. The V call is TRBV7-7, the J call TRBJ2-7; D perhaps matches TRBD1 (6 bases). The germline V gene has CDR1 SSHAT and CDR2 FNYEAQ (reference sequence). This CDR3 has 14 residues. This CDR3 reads CASSPYQGSYEQYF. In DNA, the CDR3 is TGTGCTAGCAGCCCCTACCAGGGGAGCTACGAGCAGTACTTC.

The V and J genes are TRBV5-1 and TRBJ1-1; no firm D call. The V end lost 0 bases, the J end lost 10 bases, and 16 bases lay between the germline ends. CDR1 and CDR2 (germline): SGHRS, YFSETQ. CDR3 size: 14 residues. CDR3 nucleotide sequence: TGCGCCAGCAGCTTGGAGGTCGGGTTGGCGGGAGCTTTCTTT. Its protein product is CASSLEVGLAGAFF.